This TCR beta chain was sequenced for a study of blood T cell repertoires in COVID-19. Study summary: Sites in the United States, Italy and Spain provided acute and convalescent COVID-19 samples. The cDNA or gDNA used as material had been derived from T cells, B-cell-depleted T cells, or PBMCs.

Per the study methods: From reference gene primer amplification, estimates of nucleated cell counts were derived. Generated by immunoSEQ multiplex PCR, the TCRdb table keeps only in-frame clones and is missing some. V and J calls and clone size follow that table, whereas D and trimming were derived from the DNA. In the table there are hundreds of thousands of clones, about 87% of which are singletons. This CDR3 is 14 amino acids long. Germline CDR1 SGHRS, CDR2 YFSETQ. Trimming pared 0 bases from V and 2 bases from J, leaving 7 bases between. The origin of this receptor is a young woman with acute or convalescent COVID-19. Sequencing was done on a sample of peripheral blood. The genes are TRBV5-1 and TRBJ2-3; D is ambiguous. For the CDR3, the DNA is TGCGCCAGCAGCTTGGGTTCTCCCACAGATACGCAGTATTTT. It codes for CASSLGSPTDTQYF.